The clone carrying this T cell receptor (beta chain) was counted a few times. These data originate in a study of CD8 T cells in ankylosing spondylitis. TCRdb used MiXCR to reprocess the 5' RACE reads, holding one entry per CDR3 protein. The sample lists 200,000 to 300,000 distinct CDR3 sequences, around 9.1% occurring once. Sequenced material: blood, either unsorted or a sorted T cell fraction (not recorded which). The clonotype originates from a male donor with ankylosing spondylitis or in good health (not recorded which).

The CDR3 DNA sequence: TGTGCCAGCAGTTTTGAGGGGGATAGCAATCAGCCCCAGCATTTT. Amino acid sequence: CASSFEGDSNQPQHF. The rearrangement uses TRBV12-3 or TRBV12-4 and TRBJ1-5; TRBD1 is a possible D gene (6 bases). V was trimmed by 3 bases and J by 0 bases, leaving 9 bases between them. The CDR3 has 15 amino acids.